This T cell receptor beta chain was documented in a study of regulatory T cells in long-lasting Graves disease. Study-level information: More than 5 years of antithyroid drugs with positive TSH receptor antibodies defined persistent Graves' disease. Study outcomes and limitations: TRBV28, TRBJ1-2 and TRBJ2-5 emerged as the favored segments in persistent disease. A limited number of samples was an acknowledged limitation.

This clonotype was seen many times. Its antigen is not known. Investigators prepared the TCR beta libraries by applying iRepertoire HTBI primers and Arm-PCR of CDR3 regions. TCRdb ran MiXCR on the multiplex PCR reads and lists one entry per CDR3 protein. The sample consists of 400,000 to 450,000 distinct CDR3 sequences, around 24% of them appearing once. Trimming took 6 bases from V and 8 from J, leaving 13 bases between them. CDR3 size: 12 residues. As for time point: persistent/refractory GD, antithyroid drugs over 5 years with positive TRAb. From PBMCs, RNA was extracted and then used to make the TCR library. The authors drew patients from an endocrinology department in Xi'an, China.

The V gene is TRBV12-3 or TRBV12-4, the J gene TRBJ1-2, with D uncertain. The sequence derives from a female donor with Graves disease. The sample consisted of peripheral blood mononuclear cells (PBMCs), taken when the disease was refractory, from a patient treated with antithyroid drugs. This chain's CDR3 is CASSADTGGYTF. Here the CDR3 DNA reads TGTGCCAGCAGCGCCGATACGGGAGGCTACACCTTC.